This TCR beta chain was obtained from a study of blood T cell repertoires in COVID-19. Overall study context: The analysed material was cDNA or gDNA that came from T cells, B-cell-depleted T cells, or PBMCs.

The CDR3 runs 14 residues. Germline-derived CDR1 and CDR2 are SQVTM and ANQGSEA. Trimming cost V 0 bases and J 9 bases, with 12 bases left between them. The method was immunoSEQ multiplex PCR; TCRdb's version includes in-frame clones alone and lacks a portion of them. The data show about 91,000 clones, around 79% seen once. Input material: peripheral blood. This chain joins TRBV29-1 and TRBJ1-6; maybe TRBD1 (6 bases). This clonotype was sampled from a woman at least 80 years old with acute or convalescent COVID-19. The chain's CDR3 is CSVEDQGRGSPLHF. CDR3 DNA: TGCAGCGTTGAAGATCAGGGCAGGGGTTCACCCCTCCACTTT. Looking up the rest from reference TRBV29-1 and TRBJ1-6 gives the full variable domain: SAVISQKPSRDICQRGTSLTIQCQVDSQVTMMFWYRQQPGQSLTLIATANQGSEATYESGFVIDKFPISRPNLTFSTLTVSNMSPEDSSIYLCSVEDQGRGSPLHFGNGTRLTVT.